The entry that follows covers one T cell receptor (beta chain) sequence. This entry belongs to a study of T cell changes during pregnancy in multiple sclerosis. The assay was immunoSEQ multiplex PCR, and TCRdb's table has in-frame clones only and misses some. The table records about 74,000 clones, approximately 91% of them present only once. This specimen consisted of peripheral blood, obtained before pregnancy. This clonotype originated in a female donor with multiple sclerosis, enrolled in a pregnancy study.

The CDR3 DNA sequence: TGTGCCAGCAGCTTCGGAGACAATGAGCAGTTCTTC. Translation gives CASSFGDNEQFF. The chain has TRBV5-6 and TRBJ2-1; D call uncertain. V lost 2 bases and J 5 bases, leaving 5 bases between the germline ends. CDR1 and CDR2 from the germline V gene are SGHDT and YYEEEE. CDR3 length equals 12 residues.